These 24 T cell receptor beta chains share one sample of origin, sequenced in a study of T-cell memory formation after mild COVID-19. TCRdb itself ran the 5' RACE reads through MiXCR, one entry per CDR3 protein. The repertoire holds nearly 110,000 distinct CDR3 sequences, with approximately 15% as singletons. The sample consisted of PBMCs or a T cell subset sorted from them (not recorded which). All receptors come from a man aged 18 to 29 who had mild COVID-19 (a few samples of this study predate the infection). Cell type and time point are not known.

This clonotype was recorded a few times. V is TRBV28 and J is TRBJ2-1; 7 bases are a match to TRBD2. V lost 8 bases to trimming and J lost 9 bases; unmatched junction nucleotides: 13. There are 14 residues in the CDR3. From germline, CDR1 is MDHEN and CDR2 SYDVKM. DNA of the CDR3: TGTGCCAGCGAGACCGGGGGGTATCCGGGTGAGCAGTTCTTC. Its translation is CASETGGYPGEQFF.

This clonotype was seen repeatedly, ten times or more. This chain uses TRBV12-3 or TRBV12-4 with TRBJ1-2; D unclear. The CDR3 has 14 amino acids. V gave up 7 bases and J gave up 0 bases, with 12 bases separating them. CDR3 bases: TGTGCCAGCACCCTGTCGGGAGCTAACTATGGCTACACCTTC. Translated: CASTLSGANYGYTF.

This clonotype was counted only a few times. The gene calls are TRBV14 and TRBJ2-6, with 8 bases identical to TRBD2. In germline, CDR1 is SGHDN, CDR2 FVKESK. This CDR3 contains 17 residues. Unmatched junction bases numbered 3, after V lost 0 bases and J lost 2 bases. In DNA, the CDR3 is TGTGCCAGCAGCCAAGAGCCAGCGGGGGCTGGGGCCAACGTCCTGACTTTC. This translates into CASSQEPAGAGANVLTF.

This sequence joins TRBV9 and TRBJ1-3; tentative D call: TRBD1 (5 bases). V lost 3 bases and J 8 bases, leaving 15 bases between the germline ends. The V gene's germline CDR1 is SGDLS and CDR2 YYNGEE. This CDR3 is 14 amino acids long. The CDR3 loop reads CASSGGLIRDTIYF. The CDR3 DNA reads TGTGCCAGCAGCGGCGGACTCATCAGGGACACCATATATTTT.

This clonotype showed up just a few times. The gene calls are TRBV6-5 and TRBJ2-7; D unclear. V was clipped by 6 bases and J by 0 bases, with 12 bases between them. Germline loops: CDR1 MNHEY, CDR2 SVGAGI. CDR3 length: 14 amino acids. The CDR3 DNA sequence: TGTGCCAGCAGCACGGGCCTGAGCTCCTACGAGCAGTACTTC. It translates to CASSTGLSSYEQYF.

This clonotype occurred a few times. V usage is TRBV6-5 and J usage is TRBJ2-1; no clear D gene. Trimming stripped 2 bases from V and 10 bases from J, with 12 bases between. Per germline, CDR1 MNHEY and CDR2 SVGAGI. This CDR3 comprises 13 residues. CDR3 sequence reads: CASSYPSGREQFF. CDR3 DNA: TGTGCCAGCAGTTACCCTTCGGGTCGCGAGCAGTTCTTC.

This clonotype was detected a few times. The genes are TRBV3-1 and TRBJ1-2; the match to TRBD1 covers 11 bases. The CDR3 totals 16 residues. The junction had 12 bases not matched to a gene; V was cut back by 6 bases and J by 6 bases. CDR1 and CDR2 (germline): LGHDT, YNNKEL (reference sequence). Here the CDR3 DNA reads TGTGCCAGCAGTCGGACAGGGGGCGCTTTCGACCATGGCTACACCTTC. This encodes CASSRTGGAFDHGYTF.

This clonotype turned up a few times. The chain combines TRBV28 with TRBJ2-7; D may be TRBD2 (6 bases). CDR1 MDHEN and CDR2 SYDVKM come from the germline V gene. V was cut by 6 bases and J by 3 bases, with 18 bases left in between. This CDR3 is built from 15 residues. CDR3 amino acids: CASSPAGSNLYEQYV. The CDR3 region has the DNA TGTGCCAGCAGCCCCGCCGGGAGTAACCTCTACGAGCAGTACGTC.

A few counts support this clonotype. The chain couples TRBV24-1 to TRBJ2-2, with a possible D match to TRBD1 (5 bases). The length of the CDR3 is 15 residues. Per germline, CDR1 KGHDR and CDR2 SFDVKD. Deletions cut 4 bases from V and 6 bases from J, with 14 bases between. The CDR3 protein is CATSDRRVTAGELFF. For the CDR3, the DNA is TGTGCCACCAGTGACCGCAGGGTTACGGCCGGGGAGCTGTTTTTT.

This clonotype has only a few counts. The CDR3 loop is CASSTTALGQGWGYTF. The CDR3 DNA reads as TGTGCCAGCAGTACTACGGCCCTAGGACAGGGTTGGGGCTACACCTTC. This chain links TRBV6-5 with TRBJ1-2; 8 bases map to TRBD1. The CDR3 is 16 amino acids. Losses at the gene ends were 5 bases for V and 8 bases for J; bases not matched to a gene: 16. The germline V gene encodes CDR1 MNHEY and CDR2 SVGAGI.

This clonotype was seen a handful of times. The chain is built from TRBV3-1 and TRBJ1-1; no reliable D call. There are 14 residues in the CDR3. Germline V gene sequence: CDR1 LGHDT, CDR2 YNNKEL (reference sequence). V was trimmed by 3 bases and J by 3 bases, leaving 11 bases between them. DNA of the CDR3: TGTGCCAGCAGCCAGGAGGGTCTGGACACTGAAGCTTTCTTT. Translated: CASSQEGLDTEAFF.

This clonotype was seen more than once but under ten times. V gene TRBV28 combines with J gene TRBJ2-7, with 8 bases fitting TRBD1. Germline V CDR1 and CDR2: MDHEN, SYDVKM. The CDR3 has 14 amino acids. Trimming at V came to 6 bases and at J to 3 bases, leaving 7 bases not matched to a gene. This CDR3 is CASSMTGENYEQYV. CDR3 DNA sequence: TGTGCCAGCAGCATGACAGGGGAGAACTACGAGCAGTACGTC.

The chain combines TRBV6-2 or TRBV6-3 with TRBJ2-2; D uncertain. The CDR3 runs to 13 residues. CDR1 is MNHEY and CDR2 is SVGEGT in the germline V gene. Trimming stripped 0 bases from V and 7 bases from J, with 6 bases between. As DNA, the CDR3 is TGTGCCAGCAGTTACTCGAATTTCGGGGAGCTGTTTTTT. Its protein product is CASSYSNFGELFF.

The rearrangement joins TRBV20-1 to TRBJ2-3, with TRBD2 matching over 9 bases. V lost 5 bases, J lost 6 bases, and 12 bases stayed unmatched. CDR3 length equals 15 residues. The germline V gene has CDR1 DFQATT and CDR2 SNEGSKA (reference sequence). The CDR3 region is CSAPLGTSYGDTQYF. CDR3 sequence (DNA): TGCAGTGCTCCCCTCGGGACTAGCTATGGTGATACGCAGTATTTT.

Only a few counts were recorded for this clonotype. The chain uses TRBV14 and TRBJ1-1, with 8 bases matching TRBD1. Germline lookup yields CDR1 SGHDN and CDR2 FVKESK. The CDR3 extends over 14 amino acids. After removal of 4 bases from V and 10 bases from J, the junction contained 11 bases not matched to a gene. This CDR3 is CASSLLNPDRGAFF. In DNA form, the CDR3 reads TGTGCCAGCAGCCTCCTAAACCCCGACAGGGGAGCTTTCTTT.

There are many counts of this clonotype. The genes are TRBV11-2 and TRBJ2-2; D is unresolved. Trimming shortened V by 1 base and J by 4 bases, and 10 bases separated the two germline ends. Germline V gene lookup returns CDR1 SGHAT and CDR2 FQNNGV. CDR3 size: 15 residues. CDR3 protein: CASSLGQLSTGELFF. DNA for the CDR3: TGTGCCAGCAGCTTAGGGCAACTTAGCACCGGGGAGCTGTTTTTT.

The chain employs TRBV4-3 and TRBJ2-1; 11 positions match TRBD2. The ends lost 0 bases at V and 8 bases at J; junction bases unmatched: 9. The CDR3 is 17 amino acids. Germline lookup yields CDR1 LGHNA and CDR2 YSLEER. The DNA of the CDR3 is TGCGCCAGCAGCCAAGAAGGCGCGACTAGCGGGGTGTATGAGCAGTTCTTC. It is translated as CASSQEGATSGVYEQFF.

The rearrangement joins TRBV5-4 to TRBJ2-2, with 11 bases lining up with TRBD1. Trimming took 5 bases from V and 4 from J; bases not matched to a gene: 10. This CDR3 comprises 17 residues. Germline V gene lookup returns CDR1 SGHNT and CDR2 YYREEE (reference sequence). CDR3: CASSSGTGGLVTGELFF. The CDR3 DNA sequence: TGTGCCAGCAGTTCCGGGACAGGGGGGCTGGTCACCGGGGAGCTGTTTTTT.

This clonotype came up a few times. This chain connects TRBV12-3 or TRBV12-4 to TRBJ1-2, with 8 bases identical to TRBD1. J lost 6 bases, V lost 7 bases, and 13 bases had no gene match. This CDR3 region has 15 residues. The CDR3 reads CASTRVKDRDDGYTF. Here the CDR3 DNA reads TGTGCCAGCACCCGCGTTAAGGACAGGGATGATGGCTACACCTTC.

The chain employs TRBV6-2 or TRBV6-3 and TRBJ2-6, with D uncertain. The V and J ends lost 3 bases and 1 base respectively, with 4 bases between them. CDR3 length equals 14 residues. Germline V gene data show CDR1 as MNHEY and CDR2 as SVGEGT. CDR3 in amino acids: CASSYLSGANVLTF. CDR3 DNA sequence: TGTGCCAGCAGTTATCTATCTGGGGCCAACGTCCTGACTTTC.

This chain joins TRBV6-2 or TRBV6-3 and TRBJ2-4; D is uncertain. This CDR3 is 14 amino acids long. With 8 bases removed from V and 7 bases from J, the gap between germline ends came to 18 bases. Germline values: CDR1 MNHEY, CDR2 SVGEGT. CDR3 sequence (DNA): TGTGCCAGCGGACCTACAGCTTTGGGGAACATTCAGTACTTC. This codes for CASGPTALGNIQYF.

This clonotype was detected once. Its ends do not fully match the called genes, so a read error is possible. In DNA form, the CDR3 reads TGTGCCATCAGTGAGGGAAGCTATCGGCTCTTC. Its protein is CAISEGSYRLF. The chain is built from TRBV10-3 and TRBJ2-1; no firm D call. The CDR3 totals 11 residues. Germline V CDR1 and CDR2: ENHRY, SYGVKD.

The chain employs TRBV21-1 and TRBJ1-4; the table's D call, TRBD1, was not checked against the DNA. TRBV21-1 is a pseudogene segment. The CDR3 has 15 amino acids. The CDR3 DNA follows: TGTGCCAGCAGCCCCCGGGACAGGCAAGATGAAAAACTGTTTTTT. Translating gives CASSPRDRQDEKLFF.

This clonotype came up a few times. This chain links TRBV5-1 with TRBJ1-1, with 8 bases that match TRBD1. This CDR3 spans 13 amino acids. J lost 5 bases, V lost 1 base, and 1 base had no gene match. Germline V gene lookup returns CDR1 SGHRS and CDR2 YFSETQ. CDR3 loop: CASSLTGGTEAFF. DNA for the CDR3: TGCGCCAGCAGCTTGACAGGGGGGACTGAAGCTTTCTTT.